This T cell receptor (beta chain) originates from a study of T cells after yellow fever vaccination. V lost 7 bases and J lost 8; bases outside the gene matches: 8. The CDR3 is 13 residues long. The study, taken as a whole, reports: Clonotype sharing between CD4 and CD8 compartments was small. Peaking faster, on day 5 versus 15, the secondary response was nonetheless weaker. Contamination of FACS-sorted repertoires by abundant clonotypes from the bulk population could occur.

This clonotype has at least ten counts. Its matching antigen is unknown. A process of 5'RACE template switching, which added a universal primer site and UMIs, was used to make TCR cDNA. TCRdb ran MiXCR on the 5' RACE reads and lists one entry per CDR3 protein. This sample carries about 300,000 distinct CDR3 sequences, about 6.6% of them seen once, and the ten largest clones take 15% to 20%. The chain employs TRBV12-3 or TRBV12-4 and TRBJ2-4, with 7 nucleotides matching TRBD2. The TCR originated in a man between 18 and 35 years old who received the YFV17D yellow fever vaccine. Source: PBMCs, taken about 41 days after the first yellow fever vaccination. For the CDR3, the DNA is TGTGCCAGCACCCGTGGGGGGGGGGACATTCAGTACTTC. This encodes CASTRGGGDIQYF.